This T cell receptor (beta chain) derives from a study of CD8+ T cells in alopecia areata. As for the study in general: Treated patients received severity scores based on the percentage of scalp area affected. Study-level results: Expanded CD8+ clones among the top 100, as well as scalp clonality, were significantly decreased by tofacitinib.

Specified treatment: oral pan-JAK inhibitor, 5-10 mg twice daily. T lymphocytes (CD4+ and CD8+) were sorted from PBMCs. Trimming took 1 base from V and 4 from J, leaving 7 bases between them. The V gene's germline CDR1 is MGHRA and CDR2 YSYEKL. The CDR3 has 13 residues. In its sample, this clone was seen a few times. Its antigen is currently unknown. RNA extraction and reverse transcription yielded cDNA as sequencing template. Some clones are missing from TCRdb's copy, which holds only in-frame ones; the method was immunoSEQ multiplex PCR. The data contain 95,000 to 150,000 clones, about 50% of them singletons.

The specimen was CD4+ T cells sorted from blood, collected at week 4, from a patient treated with tofacitinib. The V and J genes are TRBV4-1 and TRBJ1-2; possible D gene TRBD1, 5 bases. This clonotype was obtained from a human donor with alopecia areata. The chain's CDR3 is CASSQGGVYGYTF. In nucleotides, the CDR3 is TGCGCCAGCAGCCAAGGGGGCGTCTATGGCTACACCTTC.